A selection of T cell receptor beta chains follows, all from one sample in a study of blood T cell repertoires in COVID-19. Clones were sequenced by immunoSEQ multiplex PCR, and TCRdb holds only the in-frame ones, with some missing. Seen here are fewer than 70,000 clones, more than 75% observed once, and the top ten hold about 3.9%. The sequenced material came from peripheral blood. The receptors come from a human donor in a cohort sampled during active COVID-19. Both conserved end residues are part of each CDR3. A D gene is named only where the DNA matches it firmly. Clone size, where shown, is once, few, many, or a class for clones that have expanded.

clone size,J gene,V gene,D gene,CDR3 protein,CDR3 DNA
-,TRBJ1-1,TRBV2,-,CASISGGGTEAFF,TGTGCCAGCATAAGCGGGGGAGGCACTGAAGCTTTCTTT
-,TRBJ1-6,TRBV9,TRBD1,CASSGGTGLITLHF,TGTGCCAGCAGCGGCGGGACAGGCTTGATCACCCTCCACTTT
-,TRBJ2-7,TRBV27,-,CASTPLPGSDYEQYF,TGTGCCAGCACCCCCCTACCAGGGTCGGATTACGAGCAGTACTTC
-,TRBJ2-3,TRBV28,TRBD1,CASRTGEGTDTQYF,TGTGCCAGCAGGACAGGGGAGGGCACAGATACGCAGTATTTT
-,TRBJ2-5,TRBV11-2,TRBD2,CASSFNAGGGETQYF,TGTGCCAGCAGCTTCAATGCGGGAGGGGGGGAGACCCAGTACTTC
-,TRBJ2-7,TRBV7-9,TRBD1,CASSPEGASAGQYF,TGTGCCAGCAGCCCCGAGGGGGCTAGTGCGGGGCAGTACTTC
-,TRBJ2-7,TRBV4-1,-,CASSQTDPSSYEQYF,TGCGCCAGCAGCCAGACAGACCCGAGCTCCTACGAGCAGTACTTC
-,TRBJ1-2,TRBV6-5,TRBD1,CASRETGRGGGYTF,TGTGCCAGCAGAGAGACAGGGAGAGGTGGTGGCTACACCTTC
-,TRBJ2-7,TRBV5-1,TRBD2,CASSFSGGDQYF,TGCGCCAGCAGCTTTAGCGGGGGCGACCAGTACTTC
-,TRBJ2-7,TRBV5-1,-,CASSLGQVVGNEQYF,TGCGCCAGCAGCTTGGGGCAGGTGGTTGGAAATGAGCAGTACTTC
few,TRBJ1-3,TRBV4-3,-,CASSQVGGIFSGNTIYF,TGCGCCAGCAGCCAAGTGGGAGGGATCTTCTCTGGAAACACCATATATTTT
-,TRBJ2-2,TRBV24-1,TRBD2,CATSDLSLAGVGPGELFF,TGTGCCACCAGTGATTTGTCTCTAGCGGGAGTTGGCCCCGGGGAGCTGTTTTTT
-,TRBJ1-2,TRBV27,TRBD1,CASSFRDRDSYTF,TGTGCCAGCAGTTTCCGGGACAGGGATAGCTACACCTTC
once,TRBJ2-1,TRBV7-9,-,CASSPPGGPYNEQFF,TGTGCCAGCAGCCCACCCGGGGGGCCATACAATGAGCAGTTCTTC
once,TRBJ2-5,TRBV11-2,TRBD2,CASSLGLTETQYF,TGTGCCAGCAGCTTGGGACTAACGGAGACCCAGTACTTC
-,TRBJ2-3,TRBV28,TRBD2,CASSLSGRSTDTQYF,TGTGCCAGCAGTCTTAGCGGGAGAAGCACAGATACGCAGTATTTT
-,TRBJ2-4,TRBV27,TRBD1,CASGQGTANIQYF,TGTGCCAGCGGACAGGGAACCGCGAACATTCAGTACTTC
-,TRBJ1-2,TRBV19,TRBD1,CASSPGTANYGYTF,TGTGCCAGTAGTCCAGGGACAGCTAACTATGGCTACACCTTC
-,TRBJ2-7,TRBV30,-,CAWSSGGHAEQYF,TGTGCCTGGAGTTCTGGGGGCCACGCCGAGCAGTACTTC
-,TRBJ1-1,TRBV29-1,TRBD1,CSVPIQGASGEAFF,TGCAGCGTGCCGATACAGGGGGCGAGCGGTGAAGCTTTCTTT
once,TRBJ2-3,TRBV6-2/TRBV6-3,-,CASSYPGARTDTQYF,TGTGCCAGCAGTTACCCAGGGGCAAGGACAGATACGCAGTATTTT
-,TRBJ2-1,TRBV5-4,-,CASSLALGSEGNEQFF,TGTGCCAGCAGCTTGGCCCTGGGGAGTGAAGGGAATGAGCAGTTCTTC
-,TRBJ1-5,TRBV9,-,CASSVKGLDNQPQHF,TGTGCCAGCAGCGTAAAGGGGTTAGACAATCAGCCCCAGCATTTT
-,TRBJ1-6,TRBV4-1,-,CASSQDGGGYGNSPLHF,TGCGCCAGCAGCCAAGACGGCGGGGGGTACGGTAATTCACCCCTCCACTTT
-,TRBJ1-4,TRBV6-5,TRBD1,CASSLQGGFNEKLFF,TGTGCCAGCAGTCTTCAAGGGGGCTTCAATGAAAAACTGTTTTTT
-,TRBJ2-7,TRBV11-2,-,CASSLVFGQDYEQYF,TGTGCCAGCAGCTTAGTGTTTGGCCAGGACTACGAGCAGTACTTC
once,TRBJ2-1,TRBV6-5,TRBD2,CASSYGGGNEQFF,TGTGCCAGCAGTTACGGGGGGGGGAATGAGCAGTTCTTC
-,TRBJ1-5,TRBV14,-,CASSQDRGAGGEKDQPQHF,TGTGCCAGCAGCCAAGATCGGGGGGCGGGGGGCGAAAAGGATCAGCCCCAGCATTTT
once,TRBJ2-5,TRBV5-6,TRBD1,CASSWTGLQETQYF,TGTGCCAGCAGTTGGACAGGGCTACAAGAGACCCAGTACTTC
-,TRBJ2-7,TRBV5-6,TRBD2,CASSPVLAGGPEQYF,TGTGCCAGCAGCCCGGTACTAGCGGGAGGGCCCGAGCAGTACTTC
-,TRBJ1-3,TRBV4-2,-,CASSQPREVSGNTIYF,TGTGCCAGCAGCCAACCCCGAGAGGTCTCTGGAAACACCATATATTTT
-,TRBJ1-2,TRBV7-9,TRBD1,CASSSGQPTYGYTF,TGTGCCAGCAGCTCGGGACAGCCAACGTATGGCTACACCTTC
-,TRBJ2-6,TRBV5-8,-,CASSYRFSGANVLTF,TGTGCCAGCAGTTACAGGTTCTCTGGGGCCAACGTCCTGACTTTC
-,TRBJ1-4,TRBV28,-,CASSLQGDNEKLFF,TGTGCCAGCAGTTTACAAGGGGACAACGAAAAACTGTTTTTT
-,TRBJ1-5,TRBV4-2,-,CASSQDYRLYQPQHF,TGTGCCAGCAGCCAAGACTACAGGCTGTATCAGCCCCAGCATTTT
-,TRBJ1-1,TRBV28,-,CASSLRVLNTEAFF,TGTGCCAGCAGTTTACGGGTTTTGAACACTGAAGCTTTCTTT
-,TRBJ2-1,TRBV7-7,-,CASSRTPGADEQFF,TGTGCTAGCAGTCGCACCCCTGGGGCGGATGAGCAGTTCTTC
-,TRBJ2-5,TRBV13,-,CASSPFRMETQYF,TGTGCCAGCAGTCCATTCAGGATGGAGACCCAGTACTTC
-,TRBJ2-7,TRBV3-1/TRBV3-2,-,CASSNVGDRYEQYF,TGTGCCAGCAGCAACGTCGGAGACCGCTACGAGCAGTACTTC
-,TRBJ2-7,TRBV5-5,-,CASSQAYSYEQYF,TGTGCCAGCAGCCAGGCATACTCCTACGAGCAGTACTTC
-,TRBJ2-1,TRBV4-2,TRBD2,CASSQTSGGTYNEQFF,TGTGCCAGCAGCCAAACTAGCGGGGGGACCTACAATGAGCAGTTCTTC
-,TRBJ1-1,TRBV30,-,CAWSRTGTEAFF,TGTGCCTGGAGTCGTACCGGGACTGAAGCTTTCTTT
-,TRBJ2-3,TRBV18,TRBD2,CASSPIAGGDTQYF,TGTGCCAGCTCGCCCATAGCGGGGGGAGATACGCAGTATTTT
-,TRBJ2-7,TRBV12-5,-,CASGLTAGDASYEQYF,TGTGCTAGTGGTTTGACAGCAGGGGATGCCTCCTACGAGCAGTACTTC
once,TRBJ1-5,TRBV6-6,TRBD1,CASSYGTGGLVKHF,TGTGCCAGCAGTTACGGGACAGGGGGCCTTGTAAAGCATTTT
-,TRBJ1-1,TRBV6-2/TRBV6-3,-,CASSFSAGTHPGNTEAFF,TGTGCCAGCAGTTTTTCAGCGGGAACCCACCCCGGGAACACTGAAGCTTTCTTT